These T cell receptor beta chains were read from a single sample in a study of blood T cell repertoires in COVID-19. Produced via immunoSEQ multiplex PCR; TCRdb's table is partial and in-frame only. The sample includes 250,000 to 350,000 clones, about nine tenths of them seen just once. Sequenced: peripheral blood. The receptors stem from a woman in her 30s with COVID-19, enrolled during active disease. CDR3s include the opening cysteine and the closing phenylalanine or tryptophan. Each record gives: clone size, V gene, D gene, J gene, CDR3 DNA, CDR3 protein. A D gene is named only where the DNA matches it firmly. Not every row has a clone size; where given, it reads once, few, many or a size class.

>-|TRBV29-1|TRBD2|TRBJ2-7
TGCAGCGTTGAGGAAGCGGGAGCCGAGCAGTACTTC
CSVEEAGAEQYF
>-|TRBV5-1|TRBD1|TRBJ2-7
TGCGCCAGCAGCCCGGGTTTCCGGGACAGGGGGCACTACGAGCAGTACTTC
CASSPGFRDRGHYEQYF
>-|TRBV19|-|TRBJ2-1
TGTGCCAGTAGTATGGGGGCTTATGAGCAGTTCTTC
CASSMGAYEQFF
>-|TRBV6-6|-|TRBJ1-5
TGTGCCAGCAGTTACCGGGACACCGATCAGCCCCAGCATTTT
CASSYRDTDQPQHF
>-|TRBV4-1|-|TRBJ2-1
TGCGCCAGCGCTCCGGGAGTAGCGGATTACAATGAGCAGTTCTTC
CASAPGVADYNEQFF
>-|TRBV11-2|TRBD1|TRBJ2-7
TGTGCCAGCGGACGCGCGGGACAGGGGGCCTACGAGCAGTACTTC
CASGRAGQGAYEQYF
>-|TRBV6-5|-|TRBJ1-3
TGTGCCAGTGCGGGGGGCGGTGGAAACACCATATATTTT
CASAGGGGNTIYF
>-|TRBV29-1|-|TRBJ2-1
TGCAGCGTTGCTGGCGGGGCCTCCTACAATGAGCAGTTCTTC
CSVAGGASYNEQFF
>-|TRBV4-2|-|TRBJ2-1
TGTGCCAGCAGCCTCGACGGGGGTGAGCAGTTCTTC
CASSLDGGEQFF
>once|TRBV2|-|TRBJ1-1
TGTGCCAGCAGTAAGGGGGGGACTGAAGCTTTCTTT
CASSKGGTEAFF
>-|TRBV18|-|TRBJ1-5
TGTGCCAGCTCACGGCGGAATCAGCCCCAGCATTTT
CASSRRNQPQHF
>few|TRBV5-5|TRBD1|TRBJ1-5
TGTGCCAGCAGCACAGGGGCGGGACAGCCCCAGCATTTT
CASSTGAGQPQHF
>once|TRBV7-9|TRBD1|TRBJ1-2
TGTGCCAGCAACCCCGGGACAGGGCACTATGGCTACACCTTC
CASNPGTGHYGYTF
>once|TRBV11-2|TRBD1|TRBJ2-7
TGTGCCAGCAGCTTAGGGGGACAGATCTTCGAGCAGTACTTC
CASSLGGQIFEQYF
>-|TRBV2|-|TRBJ1-1
TGTGCCAGCAGGTATCGACAGAAAATGAACACTGAAGCTTTCTTT
CASRYRQKMNTEAFF
>once|TRBV11-2|TRBD2|TRBJ2-1
TGTGCCAGCAGCCCCACCGGGGGGACTGAGCAGTTCTTC
CASSPTGGTEQFF
>once|TRBV27|-|TRBJ2-7
TGTGCCAGCAGTCCCCGACGCGGGACGGAGTTAGAGCAGTACTTC
CASSPRRGTELEQYF
>-|TRBV19|TRBD2|TRBJ2-5
TGTGCCAGTAGCCAGACGGGACTAGCGGGAGGGCCGGGAGAGACCCAGTACTTC
CASSQTGLAGGPGETQYF
>-|TRBV28|-|TRBJ1-1
TGTGCCAGCAGTCCGGGTCGGAACACTGAAGCTTTCTTT
CASSPGRNTEAFF
>-|TRBV19|-|TRBJ2-7
TGTGCCAGTAGTATGCAACAGGGGGGGGGTGAGCAGTACTTC
CASSMQQGGGEQYF
>-|TRBV6-6|TRBD1|TRBJ2-2
TGTGCCAGCAGTTTCTGGACAGGGGCCGGGGAGCTGTTTTTT
CASSFWTGAGELFF
>-|TRBV27|TRBD2|TRBJ2-7
TGTGCCTCCGCGGTGGCGGGAGGTTCCAACGAGCAGTACTTC
CASAVAGGSNEQYF
>-|TRBV7-6|TRBD1|TRBJ1-1
TGTGCCAGCAGCTTAGCAGGGACAGGGGACAACACTGAAGCTTTCTTT
CASSLAGTGDNTEAFF
>once|TRBV3-1/TRBV3-2|TRBD1|TRBJ1-1
TGTGCCAGCAGCCAAGATACCCCTGCCGAGGGGGCTGGAGCTTTCTTT
CASSQDTPAEGAGAFF
>-|TRBV7-3|TRBD2|TRBJ2-3
TGTGCCAGCAGCTTAATGGCGGGAGGGAGCACAGATACGCAGTATTTT
CASSLMAGGSTDTQYF
>-|TRBV11-3|TRBD2|TRBJ2-3
TGTGCCAGCAGCTTATATGGCGGGAGTGGTATTGGCACAGATACGCAGTATTTT
CASSLYGGSGIGTDTQYF
>-|TRBV2|-|TRBJ1-3
TGTGCCAGCACCCAGGCCGCAGTTGGAAACACCATATATTTT
CASTQAAVGNTIYF